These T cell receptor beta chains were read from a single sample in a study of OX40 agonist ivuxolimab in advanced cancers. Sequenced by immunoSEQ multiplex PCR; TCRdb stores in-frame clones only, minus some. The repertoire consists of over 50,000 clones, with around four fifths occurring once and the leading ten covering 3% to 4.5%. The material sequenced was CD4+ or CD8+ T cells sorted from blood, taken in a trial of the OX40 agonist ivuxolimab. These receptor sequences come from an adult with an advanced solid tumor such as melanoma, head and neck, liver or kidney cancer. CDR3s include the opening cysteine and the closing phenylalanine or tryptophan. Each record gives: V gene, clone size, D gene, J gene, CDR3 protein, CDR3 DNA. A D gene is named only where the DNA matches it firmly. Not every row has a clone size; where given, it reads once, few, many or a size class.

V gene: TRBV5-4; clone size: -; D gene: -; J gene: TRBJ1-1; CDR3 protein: CASSLGGGRLTEAFF; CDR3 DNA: TGTGCCAGCAGCCTGGGGGGAGGCCGGTTGACTGAAGCTTTCTTT
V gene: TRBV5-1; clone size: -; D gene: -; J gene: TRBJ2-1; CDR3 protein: CASSLWAHEQFF; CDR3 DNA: TGCGCCAGCAGCTTGTGGGCGCATGAGCAGTTCTTC
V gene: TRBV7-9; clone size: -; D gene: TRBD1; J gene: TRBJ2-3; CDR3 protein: CASSFPRTGSTDTQYF; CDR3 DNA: TGTGCCAGCAGCTTCCCCAGGACAGGTAGCACAGATACGCAGTATTTT
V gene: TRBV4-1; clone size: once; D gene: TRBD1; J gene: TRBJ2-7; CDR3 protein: CASSRDRVSYEQYF; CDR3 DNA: TGCGCCAGCAGCCGGGACAGGGTCTCCTACGAGCAGTACTTC
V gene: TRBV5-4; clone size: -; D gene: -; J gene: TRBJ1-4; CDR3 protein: CASSPSGRVNEKLFF; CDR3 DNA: TGTGCCAGCAGCCCCTCTGGCAGGGTAAACGAAAAACTGTTTTTT
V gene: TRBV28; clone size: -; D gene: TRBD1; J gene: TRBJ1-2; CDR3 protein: CASDRENYGYTF; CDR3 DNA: TGTGCCAGCGACAGGGAGAACTATGGCTACACCTTC
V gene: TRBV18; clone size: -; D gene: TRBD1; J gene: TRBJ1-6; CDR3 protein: CASSPGTGYSPLHF; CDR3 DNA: TGTGCCAGCTCACCCGGGACAGGGTATTCACCCCTCCACTTT
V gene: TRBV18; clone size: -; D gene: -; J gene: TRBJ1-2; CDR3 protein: CASSPTTGQGLNYGYTF; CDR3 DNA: TGTGCCAGCTCACCGACCACCGGGCAGGGCTTAAACTATGGCTACACCTTC
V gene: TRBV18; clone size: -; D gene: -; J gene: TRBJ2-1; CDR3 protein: CASSPTGDLPGGQFF; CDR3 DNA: TGTGCCAGCTCACCAACAGGGGACCTACCGGGGGGGCAGTTCTTC
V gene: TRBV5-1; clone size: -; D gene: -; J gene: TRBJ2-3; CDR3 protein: CASTPPGVGLDTQYF; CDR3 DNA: TGCGCCAGCACCCCCCCTGGGGTAGGTCTAGATACGCAGTATTTT
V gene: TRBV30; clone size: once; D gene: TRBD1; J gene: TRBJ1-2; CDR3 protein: CAWSVFAGGHGYTF; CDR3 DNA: TGTGCCTGGAGTGTATTTGCAGGGGGGCATGGCTACACCTTC
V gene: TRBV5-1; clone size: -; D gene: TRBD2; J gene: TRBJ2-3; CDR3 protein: CASSFGLAGVNTDTQYF; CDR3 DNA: TGCGCCAGCAGCTTTGGACTAGCGGGGGTTAACACAGATACGCAGTATTTT
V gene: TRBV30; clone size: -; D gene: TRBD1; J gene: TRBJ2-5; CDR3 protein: CAWGSSDRGETQYF; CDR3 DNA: TGTGCCTGGGGGAGTTCGGACAGGGGTGAGACCCAGTACTTC